The present T cell receptor (beta chain) was sequenced within a study of T cells in Graves' hyperthyroidism and ophthalmopathy. Germline assignment: CDR1 WSHSY and CDR2 SAAADI. The junction had 2 bases not matched to a gene; V was cut back by 3 bases and J by 6 bases. CDR3 length: 14 residues. TCR beta CDR3 regions were amplified from RNA. HTBI primers were the set used in a first-round RT-PCR of the TCR CDR3. One entry per CDR3 protein results from TCRdb running MiXCR on the multiplex PCR reads. The sample lists roughly 500,000 distinct CDR3 sequences, 46% occurring once. Each diagnosis was grounded in clinical symptoms, serum thyroxine and TRAb, thyroid ultrasound, and orbital computed tomography.

The sample consisted of peripheral blood or thyroid tissue (not recorded which). The rearrangement links TRBV10-2 to TRBJ1-6; 7 positions agree with TRBD1. The receptor was isolated from an adult woman with Graves' disease, either hyperthyroidism or ophthalmopathy (not recorded which). This chain's CDR3 is CASSDGTANSPLHF. DNA of the CDR3: TGCGCCAGCAGTGACGGGACAGCTAATTCACCCCTCCACTTT.